The sequence of this TCR beta chain was determined in a study of patients and donors after allogeneic stem cell transplantation. This clonotype has at least ten counts. The CDR3 contains 15 residues. The germline gives CDR1 SGHRS, CDR2 YFSETQ. V was pared by 2 bases and J by 1 base, with 7 bases between. TCRdb ran MiXCR on the RT-PCR reads and lists one entry per CDR3 protein. The repertoire has about a million distinct CDR3 sequences, over 15% of them found once; the top ten carry around 6%. V usage is TRBV5-1 and J usage is TRBJ2-6, with D uncertain. The sample comprised blood, either unsorted or a sorted T cell fraction (not recorded which). The TCR was taken from a human donor who was either an allogeneic HSCT recipient or a stem cell or donor lymphocyte infusion donor (not recorded which). It is not recorded whose cells these are; they may come from a transplant donor. This CDR3 reads CASSFVGSGANVLTF. The DNA of the CDR3 is TGCGCCAGCAGCTTCGTAGGGTCTGGGGCCAACGTCCTGACTTTC.